This TCR beta chain appears in the sequencing data of a study of CD8 T cells in ankylosing spondylitis. This CDR3 comprises 14 residues. The V end was cut by 1 base, the J end by 0 bases, with 7 bases between. Looked up from germline, CDR1 is DFQATT and CDR2 is SNEGSKA (reference sequence). Ten or more counts support this clonotype. Its specificity is not known. Study conclusions and caveats: A CD8+ phenotype characterized the disease-linked clones, which were relatively rare in peripheral blood. A TCR beta motif made of 7 to 9 highly homologous variants seemed typical of ankylosing spondylitis blood. A number of the motif variants had already been described in reactive arthritis synovial fluid and blood.

Each CDR3 protein is one row after TCRdb ran MiXCR on the 5' RACE reads. The data show 210,000 or so distinct CDR3 sequences, roughly 24% seen once. The sequence derives from a male donor with ankylosing spondylitis or in good health (not recorded which). The rearrangement joins TRBV20-1 to TRBJ1-3; D is unclear. Specimen: blood, either unsorted or a sorted T cell fraction (not recorded which). CDR3 protein: CSARAPNSGNTIYF. CDR3 nucleotide sequence: TGCAGTGCTAGAGCACCGAACTCTGGAAACACCATATATTTT.